One and the same sample provided the 13 T cell receptor beta chains below, sequenced in a study of T cells in Graves' hyperthyroidism and ophthalmopathy (dated by TCRdb to the late 2010s). The method behind the library was multiplex PCR. Sequenced using an Illumina HiSeq 2000. The TCR beta CDR3 regions were amplified from RNA transcripts. The first round of RT-PCR for the TCR CDR3 was performed with the HTBI primer set and the Qiagen OneStep RT-PCR kit. TCRdb reprocessed the public reads (quality trimming at Q25 with fastp, clone calling with MiXCR) and kept in-frame beta chains. CDR3 protein sequences are deduplicated, and each keeps its most common genes and DNA. This sample is represented by over 200,000 distinct CDR3 sequences; more than 15% of them were singletons. Approximately 50% of the sample comes from the top ten. Material for sequencing was blood. These receptors all stem from a man in his forties or fifties with Graves' hyperthyroidism.

The chain couples TRBV7-2 to TRBJ1-5; 9 nucleotides align to TRBD1. The CDR3 loop spans 12 amino acids. Unmatched junction bases numbered 2, after V lost 8 bases and J lost 6 bases. Germline CDR1 and CDR2: SGHTA and FQGNSA. CDR3 sequence reads: CASGQGRQPQHF. CDR3 in DNA: TGTGCCAGCGGACAGGGGCGTCAGCCCCAGCATTTT.

This clonotype was picked up one time. This may stem from a read error, because a much larger clone lies one nucleotide away. This chain links TRBV3-1 with TRBJ1-2, with a weak D call TRBD1 (5 bases). Germline CDR1 and CDR2: LGHDT and YNNKEL (reference sequence). The CDR3 is 16 amino acids. V lost 8 bases, J lost 12 bases, and 31 bases lay in between. In DNA, the CDR3 is TGTGCCAGCCCCGGGACCGGACCCGTAATGTGCCGCGGCCACACCTTC. Protein sequence: CASPGTGPVMCRGHTF.

This clonotype was counted many times. The J gene is TRBJ2-1, the V gene TRBV5-1, with 10 bases matching TRBD1. Germline trimming cut 5 bases from V and 9 bases from J; bases unmatched to any gene: 11. Germline CDR1 is SGHRS and CDR2 is YFSETQ. This CDR3 is built from 15 residues. DNA of the CDR3: TGCGCCAGCAGAATGGGGGACAGGGGTTTAGGTGAGCAGTTCTTC. Protein product: CASRMGDRGLGEQFF.

The J gene is TRBJ2-1, the V gene TRBV10-3, with 8 positions matching TRBD2. The CDR3 is 15 amino acids. The germline CDR1 and CDR2 sequences are ENHRY and SYGVKD. Trimming at V came to 5 bases and at J to 3 bases, leaving 6 bases not matched to a gene. The CDR3 region is CAISFRAGDYNEQFF. The CDR3 coding sequence is TGTGCCATCAGTTTTCGAGCGGGAGACTACAATGAGCAGTTCTTC.

This clonotype was seen repeatedly, ten times or more. V usage is TRBV7-2 and J usage is TRBJ2-7; D is unclear. V was pared by 2 bases and J by 6 bases, with 11 bases between. Germline loops: CDR1 SGHTA, CDR2 FQGNSA. The CDR3 loop spans 13 amino acids. CDR3 coding DNA: TGTGCCAGCAGCTTACGAGAAGGTTTCGAGCAGTACTTC. Its translation is CASSLREGFEQYF.

Many counts were recorded for this clonotype. V gene TRBV7-8 combines with J gene TRBJ2-1, with TRBD2 as a possible D gene (6 bases). This CDR3 contains 17 residues. V was trimmed by 1 base and J by 5 bases, leaving 18 bases between them. Germline loops: CDR1 SGHVS, CDR2 FQNEAQ. The CDR3 here is CASSLGRRGYRDNEQFF. In DNA form, the CDR3 reads TGTGCCAGCAGCTTAGGAAGGAGGGGATATCGGGACAATGAGCAGTTCTTC.

Notes on this clonotype: Being one base from a much bigger clone, this may be a read error. The V gene is TRBV12-3 or TRBV12-4, the J gene TRBJ1-3; D gene uncertain. The CDR3 length is 15 residues. V lost 7 bases and J 0 bases, leaving 13 bases between the germline ends. CDR3 coding DNA: TGTGCCAGCAACCGACGGGGAAACTCTGGAAACACCATATATTTT. It codes for CASNRRGNSGNTIYF.

The rearrangement joins TRBV12-3 or TRBV12-4 to TRBJ2-2; TRBD1 matches 7 bases. V was clipped by 6 bases and J by 6 bases; unmatched bases: 10. CDR3 length equals 15 residues. In DNA, the CDR3 is TGTGCCAGCAGCCCCTTTATAGGGGGCCCCGGGGAGCTGTTTTTT. It translates to CASSPFIGGPGELFF.

This clonotype was observed many times. The chain links TRBV20-1 to TRBJ1-5, with unresolved D. Germline V CDR1 and CDR2: DFQATT, SNEGSKA (reference sequence). This CDR3 has 12 residues. Trimming shortened V by 5 bases and J by 7 bases, and 12 bases separated the two germline ends. Here the CDR3 reads CSAQAPRQPQHF. Here the CDR3 DNA reads TGCAGTGCTCAGGCGCCGAGGCAGCCCCAGCATTTT.

This chain links TRBV2 with TRBJ1-2, with a tentative D call TRBD1 (6 bases). V was trimmed by 5 bases and J by 0 bases, leaving 10 bases between them. The CDR3 sequence is 14 residues long. Germline CDR1 is SNHLY and CDR2 is FYNNEI. CDR3 loop: CASSKDRANYGYTF. CDR3 bases: TGTGCCAGCAGTAAGGACAGAGCTAACTATGGCTACACCTTC.

The chain joins TRBV6-2 or TRBV6-3 to TRBJ1-4; D is perhaps TRBD1 (6 bases). The V end was cut by 6 bases, the J end by 7 bases, with 15 bases between. CDR3 length: 14 residues. Germline V gives CDR1 MNHEY, CDR2 SVGEGT. Here the CDR3 reads CASSPGHSLEKLFF. In DNA form, the CDR3 reads TGTGCCAGCAGCCCGGGACACTCACTTGAAAAACTGTTTTTT.

This clonotype occurred many times. V and J are TRBV7-9 and TRBJ2-2; D might be TRBD2 (5 bases). The CDR3 has 15 amino acids. From germline, CDR1 is SEHNR and CDR2 FQNEAQ (reference sequence). V was trimmed by 5 bases and J by 6 bases, leaving 16 bases between them. CDR3 DNA sequence: TGTGCCAGCAGCCGTTCAGAGGGAGTGTCCGGGGAGCTGTTTTTT. Residues: CASSRSEGVSGELFF.

This clonotype was recorded at least ten times. The chain has TRBV5-1 and TRBJ2-3; TRBD1 aligns across 9 bases. CDR3 length: 15 residues. V trimming: 5 bases; J trimming: 3 bases; junction bases outside the gene matches: 7. Germline V gives CDR1 SGHRS, CDR2 YFSETQ. The CDR3 DNA sequence: TGCGCCAGCAGAATGACAGGGGGGGAGACAGATACGCAGTATTTT. This sequence encodes CASRMTGGETDTQYF.